These 2 T cell receptor beta chains were sequenced from one sample in a study of OX40 agonist ivuxolimab in advanced cancers. Sequencing used immunoSEQ multiplex PCR; TCRdb keeps in-frame clones, though not all of them. The sample consists of roughly 56,000 clones, roughly 84% of them appearing once. This specimen was CD4+ or CD8+ T cells sorted from blood, taken in a trial of the OX40 agonist ivuxolimab. Every receptor here comes from an adult with an advanced solid tumor such as melanoma, head and neck, liver or kidney cancer.

The V gene is TRBV9, the J gene TRBJ2-7; 8 bases are shared with TRBD1. Germline V gene lookup returns CDR1 SGDLS and CDR2 YYNGEE. This CDR3 comprises 15 residues. The junction had 11 bases not matched to a gene; V was cut back by 2 bases and J by 7 bases. The CDR3 bases are TGTGCCAGCAGCGTCGGTCAGGGGGCCCCAGGGGAGCAGTACTTC. This translates into CASSVGQGAPGEQYF.

The V and J genes are TRBV28 and TRBJ1-2, with D possibly being TRBD1 (5 bases). The ends were cut back, 5 bases at V and 5 bases at J, with 24 bases in the middle. The germline gives CDR1 MDHEN, CDR2 SYDVKM. The length of the CDR3 is 17 residues. The CDR3: CASSPPTGTGVGYGYTF. CDR3 DNA: TGTGCCAGCAGTCCCCCTACTGGGACGGGGGTAGGGTATGGCTACACCTTC.